This entry lists 26 T cell receptor beta chains sequenced from one sample in a study of blood T cell repertoires in COVID-19 (dated by TCRdb to 2019 to 2021). Library preparation employed the immunoSEQ multiplex PCR assay. TCRdb limited this immuneACCESS table to in-frame rearrangements with V and J called. A share of clones is missing; checked studies link under half to unresolved V genes, and the rest is unexplained. Counted in this sample were around 130,000 clones; approximately 89% of them appeared once. Over 3.5% of the sample is in the top ten clones. The sequenced material came from peripheral blood. The receptors shown here come from an older woman with acute or convalescent COVID-19.

This chain links TRBV5-4 with TRBJ2-7; D is unresolved. This CDR3 comprises 12 residues. Germline V gives CDR1 SGHNT, CDR2 YYREEE (reference sequence). V lost 4 bases to trimming and J lost 2 bases, with 7 bases between them. CDR3 loop: CASSQDTYEQYF. The CDR3 DNA follows: TGTGCCAGCAGCCAAGACACCTACGAGCAGTACTTC.

This sequence joins TRBV5-1 and TRBJ1-5, with D possibly TRBD1 on 5 matching bases. Germline V lookup: CDR1 SGHRS, CDR2 YFSETQ. CDR3 length equals 14 residues. Trimming stripped 1 base from V and 4 bases from J, with 9 bases between. The CDR3 region has the DNA TGCGCCAGCAGCTTGCAGGGCAGTAATCAGCCCCAGCATTTT. Its translation is CASSLQGSNQPQHF.

The chain recombines TRBV7-2 with TRBJ2-1, with TRBD2 matching 12 bases. Germline V gene lookup returns CDR1 SGHTA and CDR2 FQGNSA. The CDR3 is made up of 14 amino acids. Germline trimming cut 5 bases from V and 8 bases from J; bases unmatched to any gene: 4. The CDR3 region is CASSQRLAGDEQFF. CDR3 nucleotides: TGTGCCAGCAGCCAGAGACTAGCGGGAGATGAGCAGTTCTTC.

The V and J genes are TRBV7-8 and TRBJ2-2; 10 nucleotides line up with TRBD2. This CDR3 contains 17 residues. CDR1 and CDR2 (germline): SGHVS, FQNEAQ. Losses at the gene ends were 2 bases for V and 6 bases for J; bases not matched to a gene: 9. Written as DNA, the CDR3 is TGTGCCAGCAGCTTACGGGCTAGCGGGAGTGGAGCCGGGGAGCTGTTTTTT. Residues: CASSLRASGSGAGELFF. Based on the CDR3 plus reference TRBV7-8 and TRBJ2-2, the full variable domain is GAGVSQSPRYKVAKRGQDVALRCDPISGHVSLFWYQQALGQGPEFLTYFQNEAQLDKSGLPSDRFFAERPEGSVSTLKIQRTQQEDSAVYLCASSLRASGSGAGELFFGEGSRLTVL.

This rearrangement joins TRBV5-1 to TRBJ2-5; perhaps TRBD2 as D (6 bases). Germline CDR1 is SGHRS and CDR2 is YFSETQ. The ends were cut back, 4 bases at V and 5 bases at J, with 12 bases in the middle. The CDR3 consists of 13 residues. The CDR3 protein is CASSGGTWETQYF. CDR3 in DNA: TGCGCCAGCAGCGGCGGGACCTGGGAGACCCAGTACTTC.

The J gene is TRBJ2-2, the V gene TRBV3-1 (or the pseudogene TRBV3-2); TRBD1 matches at 7 bases. CDR1 is LGHDT, CDR2 YNNKEL, per germline (reference sequence). The J segment lost 1 base and the V segment lost 0 bases, leaving 8 bases of the junction unmatched. This CDR3 is 18 amino acids long. Here the CDR3 DNA reads TGTGCCAGCAGCCAAGATCTGGGACAGAGCTTGAACACCGGGGAGCTGTTTTTT. This gives the protein CASSQDLGQSLNTGELFF.

The chain is built from TRBV7-2 and TRBJ1-1; the match to TRBD1 covers 10 bases. V was pared by 1 base and J by 4 bases, with 6 bases of the junction left unmatched. CDR3 length: 16 amino acids. Germline CDR1 reads SGHTA; CDR2 reads FQGNSA. The CDR3 DNA sequence: TGTGCCAGCAGCTTAGTAGGACAGGGGGTTGGCACTGAAGCTTTCTTT. Translating gives CASSLVGQGVGTEAFF.

CDR3 region: CASSFRETQVGGYTF. The CDR3 DNA reads as TGTGCCAGCAGTTTCCGGGAAACTCAAGTGGGTGGCTACACCTTC. V usage is TRBV27 and J usage is TRBJ1-2; D is ambiguous. V lost 3 bases and J lost 7, with 18 bases in between. This CDR3 contains 15 residues. From germline, CDR1 is MNHEY and CDR2 SMNVEV (reference sequence).

About this clone: A read error may account for a junction end that differs from germline. The chain employs TRBV27 and TRBJ2-1; a weak D match, TRBD2 (9 bases). The CDR3 consists of 20 residues. The V gene's germline CDR1 is MNHEY and CDR2 SMNVEV (reference sequence). The CDR3 here is CASSRDRGAGGPSIYDEQFF. In DNA form, the CDR3 reads TGTGCCAGCAGTCGCGACAGGGGTGCGGGAGGGCCCTCGATCTACGATGAGCAGTTCTTC.

The V and J genes are TRBV5-1 and TRBJ2-7; D gene uncertain. The CDR3 is 15 residues long. V was cut by 0 bases and J by 0 bases, with 10 bases left in between. Germline lookup yields CDR1 SGHRS and CDR2 YFSETQ. The CDR3 sequence: CASSLGSLSSYEQYF. CDR3 nucleotide sequence: TGCGCCAGCAGCTTGGGTTCACTAAGCTCCTACGAGCAGTACTTC.

The rearrangement uses TRBV6-5 and TRBJ2-7; D might be TRBD2 (6 bases). The V end was cut by 8 bases, the J end by 0 bases, with 14 bases between. Germline lookup yields CDR1 MNHEY and CDR2 SVGAGI. The CDR3 runs to 14 residues. The CDR3 DNA sequence: TGTGCCAGCTCCAGCGGGCCCAGCTCCTACGAGCAGTACTTC. It specifies CASSSGPSSYEQYF.

This clone appeared a single time. V and J are TRBV7-6 and TRBJ2-7; the match to TRBD1 covers 7 bases. V shed 5 bases and J 3 bases; nucleotides not matched to a gene: 13. There are 16 residues in the CDR3. Germline-derived CDR1 and CDR2 are SGHVS and FNYEAQ. CDR3 residues: CASSPLHKGANYEQYV. The DNA for the CDR3 is TGTGCCAGCAGCCCCCTTCATAAGGGGGCTAACTACGAGCAGTACGTC.

For the CDR3, the DNA is TGTGCCAGCAGAGTAGGGAGGTGGGCAGATACGCAGTATTTT. Protein product: CASRVGRWADTQYF. The gene calls are TRBV6-6 and TRBJ2-3; tentative D call: TRBD2 (6 bases). The CDR3 is 14 residues long. The V and J ends lost 6 bases and 4 bases respectively, with 14 bases between them. Germline CDR1 is MNHNY and CDR2 is SVGAGI (reference sequence).

This sequence joins TRBV7-3 and TRBJ2-1, with TRBD2 identical over 7 bases. The CDR3 totals 16 residues. J lost 2 bases, V lost 2 bases, and 6 bases had no gene match. Germline CDR1 SGHTA, CDR2 FQGTGA. CDR3 nucleotides: TGTGCCAGCAGCTTATCCGCGGGGGTAACCTACAATGAGCAGTTCTTC. This sequence encodes CASSLSAGVTYNEQFF. The complete variable domain, with remaining parts taken from reference TRBV7-3 and TRBJ2-1, reads GAGVSQTPSNKVTEKGKYVELRCDPISGHTALYWYRQSLGQGPEFLIYFQGTGAADDSGLPNDRFFAVRPEGSVSTLKIQRTERGDSAVYLCASSLSAGVTYNEQFFGPGTRLTVL.

This rearrangement joins TRBV2 to TRBJ2-7, with 10 positions matching TRBD1. The CDR3 consists of 12 residues. V trimming: 8 bases; J trimming: 3 bases; junction bases outside the gene matches: 1. Germline V lookup: CDR1 SNHLY, CDR2 FYNNEI. CDR3 bases: TGTGCCAGCCGGACAGGGGGCTACGAGCAGTACTTC. Its translation is CASRTGGYEQYF.

This chain links TRBV6-4 with TRBJ2-1, with D perhaps TRBD1 (5 bases). Germline V gives CDR1 MRHNA, CDR2 SNTAGT. CDR3 length: 14 residues. Trimming cost V 0 bases and J 9 bases, with 12 bases left between them. CDR3 in amino acids: CASSDSFRVGEQFF. For the CDR3, the DNA is TGTGCCAGCAGTGACTCGTTCAGGGTAGGTGAGCAGTTCTTC.

The rearrangement uses TRBV10-1 and TRBJ2-3, with TRBD2 matching 11 bases. CDR1 is WNHNN and CDR2 is SYGVQD in the germline V gene (reference sequence). With 1 base clipped from V and 1 base from J, the junction kept 4 bases outside the gene matches. This CDR3 contains 17 residues. The CDR3 spells CASSELTSGVGTDTQYF. CDR3 nucleotides: TGCGCCAGCAGTGAGTTGACTAGCGGGGTCGGCACAGATACGCAGTATTTT.

The chain uses TRBV3-1 (or the pseudogene TRBV3-2) and TRBJ2-1; D might be TRBD1 (6 bases). The CDR3 is made up of 13 amino acids. The V and J ends lost 6 bases and 3 bases respectively, with 9 bases between them. Germline CDR1 reads LGHDT; CDR2 reads YNNKEL (reference sequence). The CDR3 here is CASRSDSYNEQFF. CDR3 DNA sequence: TGTGCCAGCAGGTCGGACAGCTACAATGAGCAGTTCTTC.

V and J are TRBV6-5 and TRBJ1-2; no clear D. The CDR3 loop spans 12 amino acids. CDR1 and CDR2 (germline): MNHEY, SVGAGI. The V end was cut by 6 bases, the J end by 5 bases, with 10 bases between. The CDR3 coding sequence is TGTGCCAGCAGCCCGACGGGATATGGCTACACCTTC. Amino acid sequence: CASSPTGYGYTF.

V is TRBV11-2 and J is TRBJ1-2, with TRBD1 matching over 7 bases. V gave up 7 bases and J gave up 4 bases; unmatched junction bases: 12. CDR3 length: 15 amino acids. Germline lookup yields CDR1 SGHAT and CDR2 FQNNGV. CDR3 loop: CASTLDRTGVYGYTF. As DNA, the CDR3 is TGTGCCAGCACCCTCGACCGGACAGGAGTCTATGGCTACACCTTC.

The chain links TRBV12-3 or TRBV12-4 to TRBJ1-1, with D perhaps matching TRBD1 (6 bases). Trimming took off 4 bases at V and 2 bases at J, with 8 bases between the two ends. CDR3 length: 13 amino acids. Here the CDR3 DNA reads TGTGCCAGCAGTTGGACAGCCAACACTGAAGCTTTCTTT. Translation: CASSWTANTEAFF.

The chain is built from TRBV28 and TRBJ2-3, with 7 bases fitting TRBD2. V was pared by 7 bases and J by 0 bases, with 1 base of the junction left unmatched. Germline V lookup: CDR1 MDHEN, CDR2 SYDVKM. The CDR3 spans 13 residues. The CDR3, as DNA: TGTGCCAGCAATAGCGGGAGCACAGATACGCAGTATTTT. The encoded protein is CASNSGSTDTQYF.

The rearrangement uses TRBV19 and TRBJ2-5, with TRBD1 as a possible D gene (5 bases). V shed 5 bases and J shed 2 bases, with 18 bases lying between them. The CDR3 covers 16 residues. Germline assignment: CDR1 LNHDA and CDR2 SQIVND (reference sequence). The CDR3: CASSWGSRTRQETQYF. CDR3 DNA: TGTGCCAGTAGTTGGGGCAGCCGTACAAGACAAGAGACCCAGTACTTC.

The V gene is TRBV19, the J gene TRBJ1-5; D gene uncertain. The V end was cut by 0 bases, the J end by 6 bases, with 12 bases between. Germline V lookup: CDR1 LNHDA, CDR2 SQIVND (reference sequence). The CDR3 sequence is 15 residues long. The CDR3 here is CASSIDRVFPQPQHF. CDR3 DNA: TGTGCCAGTAGTATAGACCGCGTGTTCCCTCAGCCCCAGCATTTT. The variable domain in full, with the rest retrieved from reference TRBV19 and TRBJ1-5, is DGGITQSPKYLFRKEGQNVTLSCEQNLNHDAMYWYRQDPGQGLRLIYYSQIVNDFQKGDIAEGYSVSREKKESFPLTVTSAQKNPTAFYLCASSIDRVFPQPQHFGDGTRLSIL.

The chain recombines TRBV5-1 with TRBJ2-2; TRBD2 might be the D (5 bases). CDR1 is SGHRS and CDR2 is YFSETQ in the germline V gene. This CDR3 contains 16 residues. Trimming removed 0 bases at V and 4 bases at J, with 13 bases between. CDR3 coding DNA: TGCGCCAGCAGCTTGGGGGCCCTCGAGGGCACCGGGGAGCTGTTTTTT. This sequence encodes CASSLGALEGTGELFF. The entire variable domain, with the rest obtained from reference TRBV5-1 and TRBJ2-2, is as follows: KAGVTQTPRYLIKTRGQQVTLSCSPISGHRSVSWYQQTPGQGLQFLFEYFSETQRNKGNFPGRFSGRQFSNSRSEMNVSTLELGDSALYLCASSLGALEGTGELFFGEGSRLTVL.

The chain carries TRBV19 and TRBJ1-1; 8 positions match TRBD1. CDR1 and CDR2 from the germline V gene are LNHDA and SQIVND (reference sequence). CDR3 length equals 17 residues. V shed 9 bases and J 6 bases; nucleotides not matched to a gene: 21. CDR3 coding DNA: TGTGCCAGAAAAAAAAAGGGGACAGGCCTCAGAGGGGCTGAAGCTTTCTTT. It specifies CARKKKGTGLRGAEAFF.